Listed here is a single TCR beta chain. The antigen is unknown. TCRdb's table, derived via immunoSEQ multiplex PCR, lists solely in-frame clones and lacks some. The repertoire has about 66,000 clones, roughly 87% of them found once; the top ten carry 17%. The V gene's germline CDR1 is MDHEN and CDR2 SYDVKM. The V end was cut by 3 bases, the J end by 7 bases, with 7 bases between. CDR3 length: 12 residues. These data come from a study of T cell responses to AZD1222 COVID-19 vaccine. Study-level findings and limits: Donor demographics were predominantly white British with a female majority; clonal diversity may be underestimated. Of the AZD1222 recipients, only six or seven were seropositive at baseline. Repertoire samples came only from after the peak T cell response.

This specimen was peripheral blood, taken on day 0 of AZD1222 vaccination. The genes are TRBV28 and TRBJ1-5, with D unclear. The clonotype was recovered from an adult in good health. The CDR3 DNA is TGTGCCAGCAGTTTCACGGGACAGCCCCAGCATTTT. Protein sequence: CASSFTGQPQHF.